This section outlines one TCR beta chain sequence together with its context. Antigen: not known. This sample was included in a study of blood T cells in healthy people across ages. The study's findings and limits: Higher diversity, along with more naive CD4+ cells, distinguished long-lived donors from aged donors.

PCR was performed a second time for about 7 to 12 cycles using a sample-barcoded 5' primer and a J-beta primer mix. TCRdb recomputed calls from the 5' RACE reads with MiXCR, one row per CDR3 protein. Found here are 650,000 to 800,000 distinct CDR3 sequences, approximately 44% of them singletons; the top ten hold about 19%. The receptor's source is a man between 60 and 75 years old in good health. The specimen sequenced was blood.

CDR3 sequence reads: CASSPWRGATDTQYF. The CDR3 nucleotides are TGTGCCAGCAGCCCCTGGCGGGGGGCGACAGATACGCAGTATTTT. The chain has TRBV13 and TRBJ2-3; 8 bases agree with TRBD2. The J segment lost 3 bases and the V segment lost 5 bases, leaving 7 bases of the junction unmatched. From germline, CDR1 is PRHDT and CDR2 FYEKMQ (reference sequence). The CDR3 totals 15 residues. Based on the CDR3 plus reference TRBV13 and TRBJ2-3, the full variable domain is AAGVIQSPRHLIKEKRETATLKCYPIPRHDTVYWYQQGPGQDPQFLISFYEKMQSDKGSIPDRFSAQQFSDYHSELNMSSLELGDSALYFCASSPWRGATDTQYFGPGTRLTVL.